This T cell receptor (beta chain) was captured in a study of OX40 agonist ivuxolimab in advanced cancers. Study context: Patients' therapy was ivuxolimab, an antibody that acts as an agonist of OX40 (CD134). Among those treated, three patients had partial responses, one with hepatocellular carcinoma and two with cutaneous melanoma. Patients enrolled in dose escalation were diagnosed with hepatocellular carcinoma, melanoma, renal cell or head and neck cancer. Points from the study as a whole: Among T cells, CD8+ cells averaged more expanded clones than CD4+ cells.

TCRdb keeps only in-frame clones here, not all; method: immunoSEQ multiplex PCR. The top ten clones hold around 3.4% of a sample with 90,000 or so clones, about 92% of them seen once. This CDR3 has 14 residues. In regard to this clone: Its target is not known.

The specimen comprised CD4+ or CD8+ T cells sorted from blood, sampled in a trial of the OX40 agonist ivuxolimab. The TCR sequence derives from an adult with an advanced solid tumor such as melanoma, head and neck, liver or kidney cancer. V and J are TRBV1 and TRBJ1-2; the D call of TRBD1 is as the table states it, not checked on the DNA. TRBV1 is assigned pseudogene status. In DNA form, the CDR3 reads TGCACCAGCAGCCCGACAGGGGCCGGCGTTGGCTACACCTTC. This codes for CTSSPTGAGVGYTF.